These 19 T cell receptor beta chains share one sample of origin, sequenced in a study of T-cell memory formation after mild COVID-19. MiXCR, run by TCRdb on the 5' RACE reads, gives a single entry per CDR3 protein. Among about 110,000 distinct CDR3 sequences, around 12% were seen once, and the ten largest hold around 27%. Source material: PBMCs or a T cell subset sorted from them (not recorded which). Receptors were obtained from an adult woman who had mild COVID-19 (a few samples of this study predate the infection). Cell type and time point are not known.

This chain links TRBV7-8 with TRBJ2-3; D might be TRBD2 (6 bases). This CDR3 has 15 residues. Germline CDR1 is SGHVS and CDR2 is FQNEAQ. Trimming removed 3 bases from V and 0 bases from J, with 10 bases in between. CDR3 nucleotides: TGTGCCAGCAGCTTGGACGGGAGTAGCACAGATACGCAGTATTTT. Translation gives CASSLDGSSTDTQYF.

The V call is TRBV6-1, the J call TRBJ2-3; a possible D gene is TRBD2 (6 bases). The germline gives CDR1 MNHNS, CDR2 SASEGT. The CDR3 has 18 residues. Trimming pared 1 base from V and 1 base from J, leaving 18 bases between. The chain's CDR3 is CASSEEAGAGFGTDTQYF. CDR3 DNA sequence: TGTGCCAGCAGTGAAGAGGCTGGGGCGGGGTTTGGCACAGATACGCAGTATTTT.

The chain carries TRBV4-2 and TRBJ2-1, with 9 positions matching TRBD2. The junction had 0 bases not matched to a gene; V was cut back by 1 base and J by 2 bases. Germline V CDR1 and CDR2: LGHNA, YNFKEQ. The CDR3 loop spans 15 amino acids. The CDR3 DNA follows: TGTGCCAGCAGCCAAGGGACTAGCGCCTACAATGAGCAGTTCTTC. Translating it yields CASSQGTSAYNEQFF.

This clonotype was seen a few times. V gene TRBV7-2 combines with J gene TRBJ1-2; 8 bases are a match to TRBD1. V lost 5 bases to trimming and J lost 4 bases; unmatched junction nucleotides: 9. The CDR3 covers 15 residues. Germline V gene data show CDR1 as SGHTA and CDR2 as FQGNSA. CDR3 in amino acids: CASSLSQGASYGYTF. CDR3 nucleotide sequence: TGTGCCAGCAGCCTGAGCCAGGGGGCCAGCTATGGCTACACCTTC.

The V and J genes are TRBV11-2 and TRBJ2-3; perhaps TRBD2 as D (5 bases). Trimming took off 4 bases at V and 1 base at J, with 15 bases between the two ends. The CDR3 has 16 amino acids. Germline values: CDR1 SGHAT, CDR2 FQNNGV. The DNA for the CDR3 is TGTGCCAGCAGCTCTTCGAGGGCGGAGGGCACAGATACGCAGTATTTT. It codes for CASSSSRAEGTDTQYF.

A few counts support this clonotype. The chain recombines TRBV19 with TRBJ1-2; a weak D match, TRBD1 (6 bases). Germline-derived CDR1 and CDR2 are LNHDA and SQIVND (reference sequence). The CDR3 is made up of 15 amino acids. Trimming stripped 0 bases from V and 6 bases from J, with 14 bases between. CDR3 residues: CASSIDSSPGDGYTF. CDR3 DNA sequence: TGTGCCAGTAGTATAGATAGCTCACCAGGGGATGGCTACACCTTC.

This clonotype was seen a handful of times. The J gene is TRBJ2-3, the V gene TRBV11-2, with 9 bases fitting TRBD2. Germline CDR1 and CDR2: SGHAT and FQNNGV. The V gene end was trimmed by 0 bases and the J gene end by 11 bases; junction bases not matched to a gene: 12. The CDR3 spans 16 residues. The CDR3 coding sequence is TGTGCCAGCAGCTTAGACCTTAGCGGGGGCTTGAACGGGCAGTATTTT. Translated, it gives CASSLDLSGGLNGQYF.

The chain uses TRBV27 and TRBJ2-1; 11 nucleotides line up with TRBD2. V lost 6 bases to trimming and J lost 3 bases; unmatched junction nucleotides: 1. Germline-derived CDR1 and CDR2 are MNHEY and SMNVEV (reference sequence). The CDR3 covers 14 residues. The CDR3 here is CASRGTSGYNEQFF. The CDR3 coding sequence is TGTGCCAGCAGAGGGACTAGCGGCTACAATGAGCAGTTCTTC.

This clonotype occurred a few times. The V gene is TRBV5-1, the J gene TRBJ1-5; maybe TRBD1 (5 bases). The V and J ends lost 4 bases and 7 bases respectively, with 15 bases between them. The length of the CDR3 is 14 residues. Germline CDR1 is SGHRS and CDR2 is YFSETQ. CDR3 sequence: CASSPLGVWQPQHF. The CDR3 DNA is TGCGCCAGCAGCCCGTTAGGGGTGTGGCAGCCCCAGCATTTT.

This chain joins TRBV6-5 and TRBJ2-2; TRBD1 might be the D (5 bases). This CDR3 is 14 amino acids long. Germline V gene sequence: CDR1 MNHEY, CDR2 SVGAGI. V was shortened by 6 bases and J by 7 bases, with 15 bases between the two germline ends. CDR3 residues: CASSPEQVIGELFF. CDR3 coding DNA: TGTGCCAGCAGCCCCGAACAGGTGATCGGGGAGCTGTTTTTT.

V and J are TRBV12-3 or TRBV12-4 and TRBJ2-5; 8 bases map to TRBD1. The CDR3 runs to 13 residues. Trimming cost V 11 bases and J 5 bases; bases outside gene matches: 10. The CDR3 coding sequence is TGTGCCTCGACAGGGGTTGTCGGGGAGACCCAGTACTTC. It translates to CASTGVVGETQYF.

This clonotype has more than one count but fewer than ten. J is TRBJ1-1 and V is TRBV7-9; the match to TRBD1 covers 8 bases. This CDR3 comprises 16 residues. The germline CDR1 and CDR2 sequences are SEHNR and FQNEAQ (reference sequence). With V trimmed by 0 bases and J by 5 bases, 8 bases remained unmatched. Written as DNA, the CDR3 is TGTGCCAGCAGCTTAGCCCAGGGGGCATCGAGGACTGAAGCTTTCTTT. Its translation is CASSLAQGASRTEAFF.

This clonotype appeared a few times. The chain combines TRBV15 with TRBJ2-2; D perhaps matches TRBD2 (6 bases). The ends were cut back, 3 bases at V and 8 bases at J, with 16 bases in the middle. Looked up from germline, CDR1 is LNHNV and CDR2 is YYDKDF (reference sequence). This CDR3 has 15 amino acids. In DNA, the CDR3 is TGTGCCACCAGCAGCCACGGCGGGGACTTTGGGGAGCTGTTTTTT. It translates to CATSSHGGDFGELFF.

The CDR3 nucleotides read TGCAGCGTTGAATCAGGGGGCTATGGCTACACCTTC. Its protein product is CSVESGGYGYTF. The V and J genes are TRBV29-1 and TRBJ1-2, with 7 bases identical to TRBD1. Trimming removed 2 bases from V and 4 bases from J; junction bases left unmatched: 1. CDR3 size: 12 residues. The germline gives CDR1 SQVTM, CDR2 ANQGSEA. Complete variable domain (other parts from reference TRBV29-1 and TRBJ1-2): SAVISQKPSRDICQRGTSLTIQCQVDSQVTMMFWYRQQPGQSLTLIATANQGSEATYESGFVIDKFPISRPNLTFSTLTVSNMSPEDSSIYLCSVESGGYGYTFGSGTRLTVV.

The V and J genes are TRBV4-3 and TRBJ2-1; 10 nucleotides match TRBD2. The CDR3 length is 18 residues. V trimming: 0 bases; J trimming: 3 bases; junction bases outside the gene matches: 8. Germline V gene lookup returns CDR1 LGHNA and CDR2 YSLEER. The CDR3, as DNA: TGCGCCAGCAGCCAAGATAGAGAAGCGGGAGGGGGCTACAATGAGCAGTTCTTC. It encodes CASSQDREAGGGYNEQFF.

The rearrangement links TRBV24-1 to TRBJ2-3; TRBD2 aligns across 8 bases. From germline, CDR1 is KGHDR and CDR2 SFDVKD. After removal of 4 bases from V and 5 bases from J, the junction contained 7 bases not matched to a gene. The CDR3 has 15 residues. The CDR3 spells CATSDPSGRRDTQYF. The CDR3 nucleotides read TGTGCCACCAGTGACCCAAGCGGGAGACGAGATACGCAGTATTTT.

V and J are TRBV15 and TRBJ2-5; D is unclear. This CDR3 region has 15 residues. Germline values: CDR1 LNHNV, CDR2 YYDKDF (reference sequence). Trimming left V 1 base short and J 1 base short, with 10 bases between. This CDR3 is CATSRVGPVQETQYF. The CDR3 nucleotides read TGTGCCACCAGCAGAGTCGGGCCAGTCCAAGAGACCCAGTACTTC. Filled out from reference TRBV15 and TRBJ2-5, the complete variable domain reads DAMVIQNPRYQVTQFGKPVTLSCSQTLNHNVMYWYQQKSSQAPKLLFHYYDKDFNNEADTPDNFQSRRPNTSFCFLDIRSPGLGDTAMYLCATSRVGPVQETQYFGPGTRLLVL.

The chain recombines TRBV5-6 with TRBJ2-7; 8 bases are shared with TRBD1. CDR3 size: 15 residues. V shed 4 bases and J 2 bases; nucleotides not matched to a gene: 8. Germline V lookup: CDR1 SGHDT, CDR2 YYEEEE. This CDR3 reads CASSPRTGLTYEQYF. The DNA of the CDR3 is TGTGCCAGCAGCCCCCGGACAGGGCTGACCTACGAGCAGTACTTC.

The table lists this clonotype with many counts. The chain combines TRBV5-1 with TRBJ2-1; no reliable D call. V lost 4 bases to trimming and J lost 8 bases, with 10 bases between them. The germline V gene has CDR1 SGHRS and CDR2 YFSETQ. This CDR3 is built from 12 residues. The CDR3 region has the DNA TGCGCCAGCAGCCCGAGTCTGGATGAGCAGTTCTTC. It translates to CASSPSLDEQFF.